What follows describes a single T cell receptor (beta chain). Its antigen is currently unknown. After removal of 0 bases from V and 3 bases from J, the junction contained 3 bases not matched to a gene. Germline-derived CDR1 and CDR2 are LGHNA and YSLEER. The CDR3 spans 16 residues. The data stem from a study of a mutant IDH1 vaccine in newly diagnosed glioma. Study as a whole: Eight vaccinations reached patients in weeks 1, 3, 5, 7, 11, 15, 19 and 23. Treated patients showed a male proportion of 62.5%, a female proportion of 37.5%, and a mean age of 40.4 years. In some groups vaccination began 4-6 weeks post-radiotherapy; others received it with temozolomide. Findings of the study overall: Detectable vaccine-induced immune responses arose in around 93% of patients.

Regarding time point: week 11, during vaccination. Doses consisted of 300 ug of mutant IDH1 20-mer peptide each, paired with topical imiquimod. This table comes from immunoSEQ multiplex PCR, and its TCRdb copy is limited to in-frame clones, with some not included. The sample has 55,000 or so clones, 91% seen once. The input for sequencing was PBMCs, taken from a glioma patient whose treatment included an IDH1 peptide vaccine. V and J are TRBV4-3 and TRBJ2-7; the match to TRBD2 covers 12 bases. This receptor was identified in a middle-aged man with glioma. Here the CDR3 reads CASSQDTSGGLYEQYF. DNA for the CDR3: TGCGCCAGCAGCCAAGATACTAGCGGGGGGCTCTACGAGCAGTACTTC.